In its sample, the clone carrying this T cell receptor beta chain was seen many times. The antigen is not known. Amplification targeted TCR beta CDR3 regions from RNA transcripts. HTBI primers were used for first-round RT-PCR of the TCR CDR3. TCRdb fed the multiplex PCR reads into MiXCR, producing one record per CDR3 protein. The data contain approximately 700,000 distinct CDR3 sequences, over 40% of them singletons. CDR1 and CDR2 (germline): SNHLY, FYNNEI. V was trimmed by 5 bases and J by 7 bases, leaving 14 bases between them. CDR3 size: 13 residues. These data are taken from a study of T cells in Graves' hyperthyroidism and ophthalmopathy. Regarding the study as a whole: Ophthalmopathy was identified by the model a median approximately 6.4 months ahead of onset. Clonotypes that were expanded in thyroid above 0.001 mostly appeared in blood too.

The chain has TRBV2 and TRBJ1-1; D perhaps matches TRBD1 (5 bases). The sequenced sample was peripheral blood or thyroid tissue (not recorded which). The receptor was isolated from an adult man with Graves' disease, either hyperthyroidism or ophthalmopathy (not recorded which). The CDR3 coding sequence is TGTGCCAGCAGTAGTCAGGGCATTGGTGAAGCTTTCTTT. This codes for CASSSQGIGEAFF.